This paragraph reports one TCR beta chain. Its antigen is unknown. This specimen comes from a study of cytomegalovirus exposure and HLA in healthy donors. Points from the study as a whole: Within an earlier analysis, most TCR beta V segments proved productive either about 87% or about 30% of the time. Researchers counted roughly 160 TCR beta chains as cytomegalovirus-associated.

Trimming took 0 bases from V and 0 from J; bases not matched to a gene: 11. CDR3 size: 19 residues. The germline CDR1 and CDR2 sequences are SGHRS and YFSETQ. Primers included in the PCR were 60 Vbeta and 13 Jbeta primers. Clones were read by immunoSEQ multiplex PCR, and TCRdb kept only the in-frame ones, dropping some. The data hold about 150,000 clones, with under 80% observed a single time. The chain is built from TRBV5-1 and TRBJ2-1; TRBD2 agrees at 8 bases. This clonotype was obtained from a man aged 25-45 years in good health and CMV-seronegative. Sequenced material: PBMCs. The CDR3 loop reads CASSLGSGGSLSSYNEQFF. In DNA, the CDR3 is TGCGCCAGCAGCTTGGGCAGCGGGGGCTCCCTAAGCTCCTACAATGAGCAGTTCTTC.